The 8 T cell receptor beta chains given below trace back to one sample, sequenced in a study of control samples from healthy donors and cancer patients. Produced via immunoSEQ multiplex PCR; TCRdb's table is partial and in-frame only. The sample carries some 120,000 clones, roughly 92% recorded once. The sample consisted of blood. The receptor set was obtained from a woman between 18 and 30 years old in good health.

Comment on this clone: Other DNA variants within this sample encode the same CDR3. V gene TRBV28 combines with J gene TRBJ2-7; no reliable D call. The germline V gene encodes CDR1 MDHEN and CDR2 SYDVKM. The CDR3 sequence is 12 residues long. V was clipped by 2 bases and J by 3 bases, with 5 bases between them. The CDR3 loop is CASSLASYEQYF. As DNA, the CDR3 is TGTGCCAGCAGTTTAGCTAGCTACGAGCAGTACTTC.

The chain links TRBV5-1 to TRBJ2-5; 12 bases map to TRBD2. V gave up 1 base and J gave up 4 bases; unmatched junction bases: 8. Per the germline V gene, CDR1 is SGHRS and CDR2 is YFSETQ. The CDR3 spans 17 residues. CDR3: CASSLKLAGGLAETQYF. CDR3 sequence (DNA): TGCGCCAGCAGCTTGAAACTAGCGGGAGGTCTTGCAGAGACCCAGTACTTC.

The chain links TRBV3-1 (or the pseudogene TRBV3-2) to TRBJ2-7; D call uncertain. This CDR3 is built from 11 residues. Germline loops: CDR1 LGHDT, CDR2 YNNKEL (reference sequence). V lost 1 base and J 6 bases, leaving 4 bases between the germline ends. CDR3 DNA: TGTGCCAGCAGCCAAGGGACCGAGCAGTACTTC. This gives the protein CASSQGTEQYF.

The chain carries TRBV7-2 and TRBJ2-7, with D possibly TRBD1 on 6 matching bases. V was shortened by 5 bases and J by 3 bases, with 11 bases between the two germline ends. The germline CDR1 and CDR2 sequences are SGHTA and FQGNSA. The length of the CDR3 is 13 residues. This chain's CDR3 is CASSRETGYEQYF. The CDR3 bases are TGTGCCAGCAGCCGAGAGACAGGCTACGAGCAGTACTTC.

The genes are TRBV4-3 and TRBJ2-1, with 7 bases lining up with TRBD1. V lost 4 bases to trimming and J lost 3 bases; unmatched junction nucleotides: 9. The CDR3 extends over 16 amino acids. Germline-derived CDR1 and CDR2 are LGHNA and YSLEER. CDR3 loop: CASSLDPRDSYNEQFF. The CDR3 nucleotides read TGCGCCAGCAGCCTCGATCCCCGGGACAGCTACAATGAGCAGTTCTTC.

V gene TRBV7-2 combines with J gene TRBJ2-5; 7 nucleotides match TRBD1. From germline, CDR1 is SGHTA and CDR2 FQGNSA. J gave up 4 bases and V 5 bases, and 4 bases lay outside the gene matches. This CDR3 is 13 amino acids long. The CDR3 here is CASSLGQLETQYF. CDR3 in DNA: TGTGCCAGCAGCCTGGGACAGTTAGAGACCCAGTACTTC.

This clone was seen once. The chain is built from TRBV9 and TRBJ2-7; tentatively, D is TRBD1 (6 bases). Germline values: CDR1 SGDLS, CDR2 YYNGEE. The CDR3 sequence is 15 residues long. With 0 bases removed from V and 3 bases from J, the gap between germline ends came to 13 bases. CDR3 protein: CASSVDGTRVYEQYF. The CDR3 DNA reads TGTGCCAGCAGCGTAGACGGGACAAGAGTCTACGAGCAGTACTTC.

The V call is TRBV18, the J call TRBJ2-2; 7 nucleotides agree with TRBD1. The V and J ends lost 3 bases and 6 bases, in that order; junction bases with no gene match: 10. The CDR3 is made up of 16 amino acids. Germline V CDR1 and CDR2: KGHSH, LQKENI. The CDR3 sequence is CASSPWEGGLSGELFF. In DNA form, the CDR3 reads TGTGCCAGCTCACCCTGGGAAGGGGGCCTCTCCGGGGAGCTGTTTTTT.